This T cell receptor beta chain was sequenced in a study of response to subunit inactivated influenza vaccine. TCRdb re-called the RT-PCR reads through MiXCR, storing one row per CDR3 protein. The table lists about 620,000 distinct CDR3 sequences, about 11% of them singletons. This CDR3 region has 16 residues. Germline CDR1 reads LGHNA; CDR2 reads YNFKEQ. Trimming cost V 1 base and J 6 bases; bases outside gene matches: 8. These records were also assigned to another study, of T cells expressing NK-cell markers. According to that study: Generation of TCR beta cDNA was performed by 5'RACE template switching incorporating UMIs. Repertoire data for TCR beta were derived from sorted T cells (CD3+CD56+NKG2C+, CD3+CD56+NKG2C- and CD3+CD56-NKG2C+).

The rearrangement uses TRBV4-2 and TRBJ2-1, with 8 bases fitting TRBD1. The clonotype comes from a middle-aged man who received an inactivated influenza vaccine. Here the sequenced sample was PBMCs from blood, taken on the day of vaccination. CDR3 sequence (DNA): TGTGCCAGCAGCCAAGGATCCGGGACAGGCGCCAATGAGCAGTTCTTC. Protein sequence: CASSQGSGTGANEQFF.